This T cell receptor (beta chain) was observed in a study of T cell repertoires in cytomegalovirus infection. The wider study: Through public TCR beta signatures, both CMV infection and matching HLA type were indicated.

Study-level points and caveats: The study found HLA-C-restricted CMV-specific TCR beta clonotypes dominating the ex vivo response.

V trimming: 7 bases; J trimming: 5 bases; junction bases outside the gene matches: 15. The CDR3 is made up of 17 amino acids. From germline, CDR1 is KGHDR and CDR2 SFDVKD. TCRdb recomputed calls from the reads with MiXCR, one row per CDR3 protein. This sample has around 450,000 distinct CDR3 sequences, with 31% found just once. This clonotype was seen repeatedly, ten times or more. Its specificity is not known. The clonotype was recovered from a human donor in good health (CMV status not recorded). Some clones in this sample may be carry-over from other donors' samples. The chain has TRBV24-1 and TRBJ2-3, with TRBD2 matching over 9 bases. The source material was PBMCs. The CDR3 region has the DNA TGTGCCACCAGCTTCCGCGGGTCTAGCGGGGAGGAAGATACGCAGTATTTT. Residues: CATSFRGSSGEEDTQYF.